Reported below is one T cell receptor (beta chain). Its binding antigen is unknown. The sequencing machine was an Illumina HiSeq 2000. The TCR beta cDNA libraries were made using 5'RACE template switching, a step that added both a universal primer site and unique molecular identifiers. Synthesis of cDNA was primed from the TCR beta constant segment and was followed by two consecutive PCR amplification steps. The paper's data handling went like this. Reads were demultiplexed and grouped by UMI with MIGEC, and clonotypes were assembled and quantified with MiTCR. Only TCR cDNA sequences supported by at least two reads were kept to exclude erroneous sequences. The tcR package was used for downstream repertoire analysis, and clonotypes were matched between fractions using CDR3 nucleotide sequence together with V segment. Antigen specificity was annotated against VDJdb with VDJmatch, allowing one amino acid substitution in CDR3. With the reads reprocessed by TCRdb, a single entry stands for each CDR3 protein sequence and no DNA is reported. TCRdb assigned the V and J calls; the authors' analysis was not used. This sample's clone table shows roughly 150,000 distinct CDR3 sequences. In total, the top ten clones hold 20% of the sample.

The source of the sample is a study of T cells expressing NK-cell markers (dated by TCRdb to 2020 to 2021). Background for the entire study: Eight or nine donors provided sorted CD3+CD56+NKG2C+, CD3+CD56+NKG2C- and CD3+CD56-NKG2C+ T-cell subsets, whose TCR beta-chain repertoires were profiled. The eight sequenced donors were randomly selected healthy volunteers, three men and five women. The libraries were sequenced on Illumina HiSeq 2000/2500, MiSeq or NextSeq, producing 2 x 150 bp reads. Among the eight sequenced donors, seven were HCMV-seropositive and one was HCMV-seronegative. The paper as a whole reports these results and caveats: In several donors, the dominant CD3+CD56+NKG2C+ clonotypes ranked among the top 10 CD8+ clonotypes, making up 1.0-7.0% of CD8+ T cells. Whether the expanded NKG2C-expressing T cell clones were specific for HCMV antigens remained unclear. Those dominant clonotypes were again the most abundant among CD3+CD56-NKG2C+ cells in a few donors, at about 28.3-60.1%.

HCMV-specific IgG was detected in serum with a commercial ELISA kit to determine HCMV serostatus. Ficoll density gradient centrifugation was used to isolate peripheral blood mononuclear cells from blood. There are 14 amino acids in the CDR3, from cysteine to phenylalanine inclusive. There is no recorded DNA. Looking up the germline V gene yields CDR1 MNHNS and CDR2 SASEGT. This TCR derives from a man between 18 and 69 years old in good health. The chain is made from TRBV6-1 and TRBJ2-7; TCRdb returns TRBD1, unconfirmable since there is no DNA. Specimen: blood T cells: a sorted CD56 or NKG2C T cell subset, CD4+ or CD8+ T cells, or bulk PBMC T cells (not recorded which). The CDR3 region: CASSLDRGIYEQYF.